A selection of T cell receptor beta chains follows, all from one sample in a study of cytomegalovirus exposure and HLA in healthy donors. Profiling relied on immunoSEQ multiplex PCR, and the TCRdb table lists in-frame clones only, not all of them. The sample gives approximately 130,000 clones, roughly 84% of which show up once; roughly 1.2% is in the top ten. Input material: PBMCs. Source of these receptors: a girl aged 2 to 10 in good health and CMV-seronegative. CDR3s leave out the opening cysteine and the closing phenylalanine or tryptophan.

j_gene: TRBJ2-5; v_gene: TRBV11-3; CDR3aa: ASSFAPLGGNQETQY
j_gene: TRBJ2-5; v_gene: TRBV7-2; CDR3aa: ASSPSIRDRISWETQY
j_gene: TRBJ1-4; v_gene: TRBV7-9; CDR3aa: ASSLAGTGDGNEKLF
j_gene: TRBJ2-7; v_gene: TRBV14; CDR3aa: ASSWTGYEQY
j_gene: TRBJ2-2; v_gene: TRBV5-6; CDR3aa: ASKLTGRGGGELF
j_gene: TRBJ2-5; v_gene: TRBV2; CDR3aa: ASSPKVGTEETQY
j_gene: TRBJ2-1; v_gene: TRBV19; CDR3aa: ASSPSSGHYNEQF
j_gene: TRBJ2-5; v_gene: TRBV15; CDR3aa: ATSRDIAQGETQY
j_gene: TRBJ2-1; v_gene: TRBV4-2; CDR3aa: ASSHSTGTSTYNEQF
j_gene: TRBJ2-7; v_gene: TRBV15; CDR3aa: ATAGQGEYEQY
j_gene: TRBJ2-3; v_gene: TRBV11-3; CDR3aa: ASSLDSDTQY
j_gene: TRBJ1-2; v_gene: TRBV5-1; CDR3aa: ASSLGQGDGYT
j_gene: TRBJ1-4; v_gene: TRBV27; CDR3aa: ASSLTLYEKLF
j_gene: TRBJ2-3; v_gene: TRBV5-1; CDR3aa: ASSRTTDTQY
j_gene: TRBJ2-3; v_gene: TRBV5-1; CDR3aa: ASSLSTDTQY
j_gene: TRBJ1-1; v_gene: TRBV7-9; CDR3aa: ASSLQGPYTGAF
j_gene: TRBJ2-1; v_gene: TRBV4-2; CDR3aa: ASSHGDEQF
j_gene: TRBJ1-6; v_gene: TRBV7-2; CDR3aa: ASSRGTEYTNSPLH
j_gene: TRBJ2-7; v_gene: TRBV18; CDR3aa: ASSRALVGEQY
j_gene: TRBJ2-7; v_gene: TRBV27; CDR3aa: ASRLIQGHFYEQY
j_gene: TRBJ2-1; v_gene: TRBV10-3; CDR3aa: AISESLPSGGDNEQF
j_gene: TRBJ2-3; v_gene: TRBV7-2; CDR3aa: ASSLGTGGALTDTQY
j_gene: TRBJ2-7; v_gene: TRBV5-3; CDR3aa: ARSLRLAGNYEQY